A single sample gave rise to the 17 T cell receptor beta chains below, sequenced in a study of blood T cell repertoires in COVID-19. Using immunoSEQ multiplex PCR, the repertoire was profiled, and TCRdb retains in-frame clones only, with some absent. The table lists 390,000 or so clones, around 90% of them singletons, with 6.5% to 7% in the top ten. Material: peripheral blood. These receptors all come from a man younger than 35 with active or convalescent COVID-19.

The chain uses TRBV7-2 and TRBJ2-7, with TRBD2 identical over 10 bases. The CDR3 is made up of 14 amino acids. The germline V gene has CDR1 SGHTA and CDR2 FQGNSA. The V and J ends lost 5 bases and 4 bases, in that order; junction bases with no gene match: 5. The CDR3 spells CASSLKGLAYEQYF. CDR3 DNA sequence: TGTGCCAGCAGCCTTAAGGGACTAGCGTACGAGCAGTACTTC.

The rearrangement joins TRBV28 to TRBJ2-7; 11 nucleotides align to TRBD1. The V segment lost 5 bases and the J segment 3 bases; nucleotides outside the gene matches: 6. Germline CDR1 MDHEN, CDR2 SYDVKM. The CDR3 spans 15 residues. The CDR3 here is CASSQSGTGGYEQYF. The CDR3 DNA reads TGTGCCAGCAGTCAGTCGGGGACAGGGGGCTACGAGCAGTACTTC.

The chain joins TRBV29-1 to TRBJ2-7; 7 nucleotides align to TRBD2. The CDR3 runs 12 residues. Germline V gene sequence: CDR1 SQVTM, CDR2 ANQGSEA. Germline trimming cut 7 bases from V and 2 bases from J; bases unmatched to any gene: 5. CDR3 loop: CSAGRGAYEQYF. The CDR3 DNA is TGCAGCGCGGGACGGGGGGCCTACGAGCAGTACTTC.

The chain uses TRBV10-3 and TRBJ1-3; D is possibly TRBD1 (6 bases). The CDR3 covers 18 residues. The V and J ends lost 3 bases and 0 bases respectively, with 18 bases between them. Per the germline V gene, CDR1 is ENHRY and CDR2 is SYGVKD. CDR3 in amino acids: CAISDPHRQGSSGNTIYF. In DNA form, the CDR3 reads TGTGCCATCAGTGACCCCCACCGGCAGGGGAGCTCTGGAAACACCATATATTTT.

This clone was observed a handful of times. The chain links TRBV11-2 to TRBJ1-1; D unresolved. V was pared by 0 bases and J by 0 bases, with 14 bases between. The germline gives CDR1 SGHAT, CDR2 FQNNGV. This CDR3 spans 17 amino acids. The CDR3 protein is CASSLDRRRVVNTEAFF. Written as DNA, the CDR3 is TGTGCCAGCAGCTTAGATCGTCGGAGGGTAGTGAACACTGAAGCTTTCTTT.

J is TRBJ2-1 and V is TRBV5-8, with 7 bases that match TRBD1. V gave up 4 bases and J gave up 3 bases; unmatched junction bases: 13. The CDR3 runs 17 residues. Germline values: CDR1 SGHTS, CDR2 YDEGEE. DNA for the CDR3: TGTGCCAGCAGCCGACTTTTGACAGGGCCCTACTACAATGAGCAGTTCTTC. Translation: CASSRLLTGPYYNEQFF. Drawing the rest from reference TRBV5-8 and TRBJ2-1, the complete variable domain is EAGVTQSPTHLIKTRGQQATLRCSPISGHTSVYWYQQALGLGLQFLLWYDEGEERNRGNFPPRFSGRQFPNYSSELNVNALELEDSALYLCASSRLLTGPYYNEQFFGPGTRLTVL.

This chain uses TRBV28 with TRBJ1-1, with D uncertain. Germline V gene data show CDR1 as MDHEN and CDR2 as SYDVKM. The V end lost 2 bases, the J end lost 6 bases, and 10 bases lay between the germline ends. This CDR3 region has 13 residues. The CDR3 loop is CASSLGHLAEAFF. The CDR3 bases are TGTGCCAGCAGTTTAGGGCATTTGGCTGAAGCTTTCTTT.

This chain uses TRBV7-2 with TRBJ2-7, with a possible D match to TRBD1 (6 bases). Per the germline V gene, CDR1 is SGHTA and CDR2 is FQGNSA. The CDR3 has 15 amino acids. Trimming took 5 bases from V and 2 from J, leaving 16 bases between them. The CDR3 sequence is CASSDDGTRAYEQYF. For the CDR3, the DNA is TGTGCCAGCAGCGATGATGGGACACGGGCCTACGAGCAGTACTTC.

V gene TRBV4-2 combines with J gene TRBJ2-7; the D gene is possibly TRBD1 (6 bases). This CDR3 is built from 15 residues. Germline CDR1 LGHNA, CDR2 YNFKEQ. The germline V and J ends were trimmed by 4 bases and 3 bases, with 16 bases remaining between them. The CDR3 DNA follows: TGTGCCAGCAGCCTTGGCCCGGGACAAAACTACGAGCAGTACTTC. Translation: CASSLGPGQNYEQYF.

The rearrangement joins TRBV7-2 to TRBJ2-3; D is perhaps TRBD1 (6 bases). Per the germline V gene, CDR1 is SGHTA and CDR2 is FQGNSA. The length of the CDR3 is 15 residues. The ends were cut back, 1 base at V and 5 bases at J, with 13 bases in the middle. CDR3 coding DNA: TGTGCCAGCAGCTTAGTCTGGGGGCAGGGAGATACGCAGTATTTT. Translating gives CASSLVWGQGDTQYF.

The chain links TRBV15 to TRBJ2-2; TRBD1 matches 8 bases. Trimming took 4 bases from V and 5 from J; bases not matched to a gene: 15. The CDR3 extends over 18 amino acids. Germline V gene sequence: CDR1 LNHNV, CDR2 YYDKDF (reference sequence). The CDR3 loop is CATSTPGTGPLRTGELFF. In DNA form, the CDR3 reads TGTGCCACCAGCACCCCCGGGACAGGCCCTTTGCGGACCGGGGAGCTGTTTTTT. The variable domain in full, completed from reference TRBV15 and TRBJ2-2, reads DAMVIQNPRYQVTQFGKPVTLSCSQTLNHNVMYWYQQKSSQAPKLLFHYYDKDFNNEADTPDNFQSRRPNTSFCFLDIRSPGLGDTAMYLCATSTPGTGPLRTGELFFGEGSRLTVL.

The gene calls are TRBV28 and TRBJ1-5; D unresolved. The CDR3 sequence is 13 residues long. The germline gives CDR1 MDHEN, CDR2 SYDVKM. With 7 bases removed from V and 0 bases from J, the gap between germline ends came to 7 bases. The CDR3 region is CASIGVSNQPQHF. In DNA, the CDR3 is TGTGCCAGCATCGGGGTTAGCAATCAGCCCCAGCATTTT.

This sequence joins TRBV18 and TRBJ2-2; D gene unclear. CDR1 and CDR2 from the germline V gene are KGHSH and LQKENI. This CDR3 contains 15 residues. V lost 3 bases and J lost 1, with 9 bases in between. CDR3 region: CASSPATRNTGELFF. CDR3 DNA sequence: TGTGCCAGCTCACCCGCGACTCGGAACACCGGGGAGCTGTTTTTT.

The chain is built from TRBV7-2 and TRBJ2-5, with 8 bases matching TRBD2. This CDR3 spans 16 amino acids. Germline-derived CDR1 and CDR2 are SGHTA and FQGNSA. V was pared by 5 bases and J by 2 bases, with 10 bases of the junction left unmatched. This CDR3 reads CASSPGVAGGQETQYF. The CDR3 DNA is TGTGCCAGCAGCCCAGGGGTGGCGGGGGGACAAGAGACCCAGTACTTC.

The CDR3 sequence is CASSKTSGLDTQYF. CDR3 DNA: TGTGCCAGCAGCAAGACTAGCGGACTAGATACGCAGTATTTT. This chain uses TRBV11-2 with TRBJ2-3, with TRBD2 identical over 9 bases. V shed 5 bases and J 5 bases; nucleotides not matched to a gene: 5. Per germline, CDR1 SGHAT and CDR2 FQNNGV. The CDR3 runs to 14 residues.

Regarding this clone: This specimen includes other DNA sequences encoding the same CDR3. The chain couples TRBV6-5 to TRBJ1-2; 10 nucleotides align to TRBD1. The CDR3 consists of 13 residues. Germline assignment: CDR1 MNHEY and CDR2 SVGAGI. Trimming cost V 5 bases and J 6 bases; bases outside gene matches: 3. The CDR3 DNA reads TGTGCCAGCAGTAGGGGGACAGGGGATGGCTACACCTTC. This encodes CASSRGTGDGYTF.

The V and J genes are TRBV6-5 and TRBJ1-1, with D hard to call. CDR3 length: 13 amino acids. Germline V gives CDR1 MNHEY, CDR2 SVGAGI. Between the trimmed V and J ends, which lost 7 bases and 1 base, there was a span of 10 bases. CDR3 DNA sequence: TGTGCCAGCATGGCAGCAGGGAACACTGAAGCTTTCTTT. Residues: CASMAAGNTEAFF.